Shown below are 21 T cell receptor beta chains from a single sample sequenced in a study of T-cell reconstitution after alpha-beta-depleted transplantation in children. Preparation of the TCRbeta library involved a method that used unique molecular identifiers. TCRdb recomputed calls from the PCR reads with MiXCR, one row per CDR3 protein. Among about 590,000 distinct CDR3 sequences listed, approximately 12% were seen once. The sequenced sample was PBMCs, mostly from graft donor cells, obtained 360 days after TCRalphabeta/CD19-depleted stem cell transplant. Receptors originate from a male patient younger than 18 who had a stem cell transplant for acute myeloid leukemia, so the T cells may come from the graft donor.

This clonotype was seen many times. The chain carries TRBV5-1 and TRBJ1-1, with no clear D. Germline CDR1 and CDR2: SGHRS and YFSETQ. The CDR3 runs to 16 residues. V shed 0 bases and J shed 0 bases, with 12 bases lying between them. CDR3 DNA sequence: TGCGCCAGCAGCTTGGCCGCCGGTGGGATGAACACTGAAGCTTTCTTT. Translation: CASSLAAGGMNTEAFF. The variable domain in full, with the rest retrieved from reference TRBV5-1 and TRBJ1-1, is KAGVTQTPRYLIKTRGQQVTLSCSPISGHRSVSWYQQTPGQGLQFLFEYFSETQRNKGNFPGRFSGRQFSNSRSEMNVSTLELGDSALYLCASSLAAGGMNTEAFFGQGTRLTVV.

This clonotype was detected a few times. The chain links TRBV7-9 to TRBJ2-3, with unresolved D. The V end was cut by 6 bases, the J end by 6 bases, with 13 bases between. The CDR3 runs 13 residues. Germline V CDR1 and CDR2: SEHNR, FQNEAQ (reference sequence). This CDR3 is CASSYRVEDTQYF. The CDR3 DNA is TGTGCCAGCAGTTACCGAGTGGAGGATACGCAGTATTTT.

The rearrangement uses TRBV5-1 and TRBJ2-7, with a tentative D call TRBD2 (6 bases). The CDR3 extends over 15 amino acids. Trimming stripped 4 bases from V and 2 bases from J, with 16 bases between. Germline V lookup: CDR1 SGHRS, CDR2 YFSETQ. CDR3 residues: CASSPMTGLTYEQYF. CDR3 DNA sequence: TGCGCCAGCAGCCCTATGACGGGACTTACCTACGAGCAGTACTTC. Combining the CDR3 with reference TRBV5-1 and TRBJ2-7 gives the whole variable domain KAGVTQTPRYLIKTRGQQVTLSCSPISGHRSVSWYQQTPGQGLQFLFEYFSETQRNKGNFPGRFSGRQFSNSRSEMNVSTLELGDSALYLCASSPMTGLTYEQYFGPGTRLTVT.

This chain joins TRBV20-1 and TRBJ2-2; tentatively, D is TRBD2 (6 bases). V was clipped by 8 bases and J by 8 bases, with 15 bases between them. CDR3 length: 12 residues. The germline CDR1 and CDR2 sequences are DFQATT and SNEGSKA (reference sequence). As DNA, the CDR3 is TGCAGTCTGGGGCAGGAGGGGGGGGAGCTGTTTTTT. Translation: CSLGQEGGELFF.

This clonotype was observed at least ten times. This sequence joins TRBV7-2 and TRBJ2-7, with TRBD2 as a possible D gene (6 bases). Trimming stripped 1 base from V and 2 bases from J, with 9 bases between. The CDR3 is 14 amino acids. The germline V gene encodes CDR1 SGHTA and CDR2 FQGNSA. CDR3 sequence reads: CASSLGTTTYEQYF. Here the CDR3 DNA reads TGTGCCAGCAGCTTAGGGACTACAACCTACGAGCAGTACTTC.

In DNA form, the CDR3 reads TGTGCCAGCAGTTCCCGGGACAGGGGTCACAATGAGCAGTTCTTC. It is translated as CASSSRDRGHNEQFF. The chain combines TRBV6-5 with TRBJ2-1, with TRBD1 matching 10 bases. The CDR3 totals 15 residues. The germline V gene encodes CDR1 MNHEY and CDR2 SVGAGI. Trimming cost V 4 bases and J 5 bases; bases outside gene matches: 5.

This clonotype was seen only a few times. CDR3 sequence (DNA): TGTGCTCCCCTGACCGGGGAGCTGTTTTTT. It yields the protein CAPLTGELFF. This chain uses TRBV7-9 with TRBJ2-2; no clear D gene. The germline CDR1 and CDR2 sequences are SEHNR and FQNEAQ (reference sequence). The length of the CDR3 is 10 residues.

This clonotype was seen only a few times. The rearrangement links TRBV29-1 to TRBJ2-1; a possible D gene is TRBD1 (5 bases). CDR3 length: 12 residues. V gave up 7 bases and J gave up 4 bases, with 11 bases separating them. Germline CDR1 and CDR2: SQVTM and ANQGSEA. CDR3: CSDADNYNEQFF. CDR3 bases: TGCAGCGACGCGGACAATTACAATGAGCAGTTCTTC.

This clonotype was counted between two and nine times. The chain recombines TRBV11-3 with TRBJ2-2, with D perhaps given as TRBD1 or TRBD2 (5 bases each). The CDR3 contains 14 residues. Trimming took off 3 bases at V and 5 bases at J, with 10 bases between the two ends. Germline CDR1 and CDR2: SGHNT and YENEEA. The CDR3 DNA is TGTGCCAGCAGCTTCAGGTGGGGGACCGGGGAGCTGTTTTTT. It yields the protein CASSFRWGTGELFF.

This clonotype was recorded at least ten times. The chain combines TRBV20-1 with TRBJ2-7, with D possibly TRBD2 on 6 matching bases. The V end was cut by 5 bases, the J end by 3 bases, with 20 bases between. The CDR3 length is 15 residues. The germline gives CDR1 DFQATT, CDR2 SNEGSKA (reference sequence). CDR3 amino acids: CSAGGARSLVYEQYF. Written as DNA, the CDR3 is TGCAGTGCTGGAGGGGCGAGGTCACTAGTCTACGAGCAGTACTTC.

This clonotype was picked up a small number of times. V usage is TRBV4-3 and J usage is TRBJ2-1; TRBD2 aligns across 13 bases. The CDR3 is 17 residues long. CDR1 is LGHNA and CDR2 is YSLEER in the germline V gene. Unmatched junction bases numbered 13, after V lost 2 bases and J lost 12 bases. The CDR3 region has the DNA TGCGCCAGCAGCCAAAGGACCGGGACTAGCGGGAAGTCTCCGCAGTTCTTC. Protein sequence: CASSQRTGTSGKSPQFF.

V is TRBV19 and J is TRBJ2-2; D is perhaps TRBD1 (5 bases). The CDR3 length is 13 residues. V gave up 3 bases and J gave up 5 bases, with 7 bases separating them. Looked up from germline, CDR1 is LNHDA and CDR2 is SQIVND (reference sequence). CDR3 region: CASSIPGTGELFF. CDR3 nucleotides: TGTGCCAGTAGTATCCCAGGGACCGGGGAGCTGTTTTTT.

CDR3 region: CSAGPLAGDGETQYF. In nucleotides, the CDR3 is TGCAGTGCTGGACCCTTAGCGGGAGACGGAGAGACCCAGTACTTC. The genes are TRBV20-1 and TRBJ2-5, with TRBD2 matching 9 bases. Germline values: CDR1 DFQATT, CDR2 SNEGSKA (reference sequence). The V gene end was trimmed by 5 bases and the J gene end by 4 bases; junction bases not matched to a gene: 11. The CDR3 spans 15 residues.

The table lists this clonotype with many counts. This chain uses TRBV6-5 with TRBJ1-6, with TRBD1 matching over 9 bases. The V gene end was trimmed by 0 bases and the J gene end by 8 bases; junction bases not matched to a gene: 2. CDR1 MNHEY and CDR2 SVGAGI come from the germline V gene. The CDR3 sequence is 15 residues long. The CDR3 here is CASSYSRQGDSPLHF. The CDR3 region has the DNA TGTGCCAGCAGTTACTCCAGACAGGGGGATTCACCCCTCCACTTT.

This clonotype was detected a few times. The chain has TRBV11-2 and TRBJ2-7; 15 nucleotides line up with TRBD2. The CDR3 consists of 17 residues. V shed 5 bases and J 4 bases; nucleotides not matched to a gene: 9. In germline, CDR1 is SGHAT, CDR2 FQNNGV. For the CDR3, the DNA is TGTGCCAGCAGCCCACACGGACTAGCGGGAGGGATGTACGAGCAGTACTTC. Translating it yields CASSPHGLAGGMYEQYF.

In its sample, this clonotype was seen a few times. This rearrangement joins TRBV20-1 to TRBJ2-7, with 9 positions matching TRBD1. The V gene end was trimmed by 5 bases and the J gene end by 5 bases; junction bases not matched to a gene: 10. Germline V gene sequence: CDR1 DFQATT, CDR2 SNEGSKA (reference sequence). This CDR3 has 14 residues. CDR3 sequence (DNA): TGCAGTGCTGGGGGGACAGGGTTAACCCACGAGCAGTACTTC. It specifies CSAGGTGLTHEQYF.

This clonotype was found a few times. This chain links TRBV11-2 with TRBJ2-5, with 13 bases matching TRBD2. The V gene end was trimmed by 11 bases and the J gene end by 3 bases; junction bases not matched to a gene: 3. The germline gives CDR1 SGHAT, CDR2 FQNNGV. The CDR3 sequence is 13 residues long. The CDR3 DNA reads as TGTGCCTCCGGGACTAGCGGGAAAGAGACCCAGTACTTC. Residues: CASGTSGKETQYF.

This CDR3 is CASSPYSFADTQYF. CDR3 in DNA: TGTGCCAGCAGCCCCTACAGCTTCGCAGATACGCAGTATTTT. The chain uses TRBV11-3 and TRBJ2-3; D ambiguous. This CDR3 is built from 14 residues. Trimming shortened V by 5 bases and J by 4 bases, and 13 bases separated the two germline ends. Germline-derived CDR1 and CDR2 are SGHNT and YENEEA.

In its sample, this clonotype was seen a few times. V and J are TRBV6-5 and TRBJ1-3, with D unresolved. The CDR3 has 16 amino acids. Germline values: CDR1 MNHEY, CDR2 SVGAGI. The V end lost 1 base, the J end lost 4 bases, and 14 bases lay between the germline ends. CDR3 amino acids: CASSYFSGTNGNTIYF. The CDR3 DNA follows: TGTGCCAGCAGTTACTTTTCAGGAACAAACGGAAACACCATATATTTT.

This clonotype was seen once. The chain couples TRBV7-9 to TRBJ1-6; 8 bases are shared with TRBD1. This CDR3 is 15 amino acids long. Germline V lookup: CDR1 SEHNR, CDR2 FQNEAQ (reference sequence). Trimming cost V 3 bases and J 9 bases; bases outside gene matches: 7. This CDR3 is CASSFDRGPRSPLHF. In nucleotides, the CDR3 is TGTGCCAGCAGCTTTGACAGGGGCCCTCGTTCACCCCTCCACTTT.

The chain has TRBV5-1 and TRBJ2-5; tentative D call: TRBD2 (6 bases). The ends were cut back, 4 bases at V and 1 base at J, with 11 bases in the middle. Germline V gene lookup returns CDR1 SGHRS and CDR2 YFSETQ. CDR3 size: 14 residues. CDR3 DNA sequence: TGCGCCAGCAGCCCAGGGAGGTCCCAAGAGACCCAGTACTTC. Its translation: CASSPGRSQETQYF. Complete variable domain (other parts from reference TRBV5-1 and TRBJ2-5): KAGVTQTPRYLIKTRGQQVTLSCSPISGHRSVSWYQQTPGQGLQFLFEYFSETQRNKGNFPGRFSGRQFSNSRSEMNVSTLELGDSALYLCASSPGRSQETQYFGPGTRLLVL.